The T cell receptor (beta chain) under discussion was sequenced for a study of regulatory T cells in long-lasting Graves disease. Relying on iRepertoire HTBI primers and Arm-PCR of CDR3 regions, the team built TCR beta libraries. TCRdb re-called the multiplex PCR reads with MiXCR, one entry per CDR3 protein. The sample shows around 500,000 distinct CDR3 sequences, around 12% of them seen only once. In germline, CDR1 is LNHNV, CDR2 YYDKDF (reference sequence). Trimming pared 0 bases from V and 7 bases from J, leaving 13 bases between. The CDR3 totals 15 residues. Documented time point: newly diagnosed GD, antithyroid drugs for less than 3 months. The TCR library was made from RNA extracted from PBMCs. Those enrolled as patients came out of an endocrinology department in Xi'an, China. This clonotype was seen a handful of times. Its antigen is as yet unknown. General study results and limits: Persistent Graves' patients showed less TCR diversity than newly diagnosed ones.

The same sample was also studied in work on T cells in Graves' hyperthyroidism and ophthalmopathy.

The source material was peripheral blood mononuclear cells (PBMCs), sampled at new diagnosis, from a patient treated with antithyroid drugs. The genes are TRBV15 and TRBJ1-5, with D unresolved. The sequence was collected from a woman younger than 45 with Graves disease. CDR3 residues: CATSREDIGLQPQHF. The CDR3 DNA reads TGTGCCACCAGCAGAGAAGATATAGGGCTACAGCCCCAGCATTTT.